The 12 T cell receptor delta chains given below trace back to one sample, sequenced in a study of Vδ1+ human thymocytes. Which antigens these TCRs recognize remains unknown. Findings and limits, study-wide: Thymic TRG and TRD repertoires appeared highly polyclonal, with Gaussian CDR3 length distributions.

The template was reverse-transcribed extracted RNA. Multiplex PCR used pooled V-gene forward primers and a constant-region reverse primer to amplify CDR3s. TCRdb reran clone calling via CATT on the multiplex PCR reads. Of some 19,000 delta-chain clones in the sample, approximately 8.8% are singletons; the top ten hold almost 1%. Source material: Vdelta1+ gamma-delta thymocytes from the thymus. The subset here: FACS-sorted CD3+ TCRalphabeta- TCRVdelta1+ TCRVdelta2- thymocytes. The receptors here all came from a child in the first two years of life who had congenital heart surgery.

This clone was recorded a few times. The chain employs TRDV1 and TRDJ1; perhaps TRDD3 as D (5 bases). This CDR3 spans 17 amino acids. From germline, CDR1 is TSWWSYY and CDR2 QGS. V lost 3 bases and J lost 3, with 20 bases in between. CDR3: CALGDPRTPSWADKLIF. The CDR3 nucleotides are TGTGCTCTTGGGGACCCCCGTACCCCCTCCTGGGCCGATAAACTCATCTTT.

The chain links TRDV1 to TRDJ1; unclear D gene. The J gene is not listed in TCRdb, so it was assigned here from a DNA match to germline. V was cut by 2 bases and J by 0 bases, with 25 bases left in between. The CDR3 totals 20 residues. Germline loops: CDR1 TSWWSYY, CDR2 QGS. CDR3 sequence: CALGERRRPAGLSYTDKLIF. CDR3 DNA sequence: TGTGCTCTTGGGGAAAGAAGGAGGCCCGCGGGCCTGTCGTACACCGATAAACTCATCTTT.

Note on this clone: One end of the junction is discordant with germline, which a read error may explain. The chain links TRDV1 to TRDJ2; 12 nucleotides agree with TRDD3. This CDR3 is 22 amino acids long. Germline lookup yields CDR1 TSWWSYY and CDR2 QGS. CDR3 protein: CALGVRLPTTGGYSALAAQLFF. CDR3 sequence (DNA): TGTGCTCTTGGGGTTCGACTTCCTACAACTGGGGGATACTCGGCTTTGGCAGCGCAACTCTTCTTT.

Only a few counts were recorded for this clone. The gene calls are TRDV2 and TRDJ1; 9 bases line up with TRDD3. CDR1 is GEAIGNYY and CDR2 is EKD in the germline V gene. After removal of 3 bases from V and 4 bases from J, the junction contained 14 bases not matched to a gene. This CDR3 is built from 17 residues. CDR3 sequence: CACDSLGDPCGFDKLIF. In DNA, the CDR3 is TGTGCCTGTGACTCACTGGGGGACCCTTGTGGGTTCGATAAACTCATCTTT.

This chain uses TRDV1 with TRDJ1; D gene unclear. Germline lookup yields CDR1 TSWWSYY and CDR2 QGS. This CDR3 is built from 13 residues. The ends were cut back, 1 base at V and 3 bases at J, with 6 bases in the middle. In DNA, the CDR3 is TGTGCTCTTGGGGAACCTTGCGCCGATAAACTCATCTTT. This gives the protein CALGEPCADKLIF.

The V call is TRDV1, the J call TRDJ1; possibly TRDD2 or TRDD3 for D (7 bases each). CDR1 is TSWWSYY, CDR2 QGS, per germline. This CDR3 spans 21 amino acids. V lost 4 bases, J lost 0 bases, and 30 bases lay in between. The CDR3 DNA sequence: TGTGCTCTTGGGGCCCTGGGGGCGATTCCTACCCTGTACTGGTACACCGATAAACTCATCTTT. The encoded protein is CALGALGAIPTLYWYTDKLIF.

This chain links TRDV1 with TRDJ2, with 9 nucleotides matching TRDD3. The V and J ends lost 4 bases and 0 bases, in that order; junction bases with no gene match: 6. The CDR3 runs 17 residues. Germline V CDR1 and CDR2: TSWWSYY, QGS. The CDR3 DNA reads as TGTGCTCTTGGGGTTTTAACTGGGGGACCTTTGACAGCACAACTCTTCTTT. Translated: CALGVLTGGPLTAQLFF.

This chain uses TRDV1 with TRDJ1, with D perhaps matching TRDD3 (5 bases). The J gene comes from matching the DNA to germline here; TCRdb lacks it. The CDR3 runs to 22 residues. Germline V gene sequence: CDR1 TSWWSYY, CDR2 QGS. The V end was cut by 3 bases, the J end by 4 bases, with 36 bases between. CDR3 amino acids: CALGDPRGATSHPLYPCDKLIF. The DNA of the CDR3 is TGTGCTCTTGGGGACCCCCGGGGGGCTACGTCCCACCCCCTGTACCCTTGCGATAAACTCATCTTT.

This clone was seen a handful of times. An end of the junction does not agree with germline; a read error may underlie this. This chain links TRDV1 with TRDJ1, with 7 bases fitting TRDD3. Germline CDR1 reads TSWWSYY; CDR2 reads QGS. CDR3 size: 16 residues. This CDR3 reads CALGELVMGDTGKLIF. The CDR3, as DNA: TGTGCTCTTGGGGAACTAGTTATGGGGGACACCGGTAAACTCATCTTT.

This clone was observed a few times. This sequence joins TRDV1 and TRDJ1; D possibly uses TRDD2 or TRDD3 (9 bases each). The germline CDR1 and CDR2 sequences are TSWWSYY and QGS. This CDR3 contains 21 residues. Between the trimmed V and J ends, which lost 1 base and 2 bases, there was a span of 29 bases. Written as DNA, the CDR3 is TGTGCTCTTGGGGAACCCCCTTCCTACACTGGGGGACCCGGGGAGACCGATAAACTCATCTTT. The encoded protein is CALGEPPSYTGGPGETDKLIF.

The gene calls are TRDV1 and TRDJ1; 13 nucleotides align to TRDD3. The CDR3 runs 24 residues. With V trimmed by 3 bases and J by 0 bases, 25 bases remained unmatched. The germline V gene has CDR1 TSWWSYY and CDR2 QGS. CDR3 nucleotides: TGTGCTCTTGGGGATCCAATTCCTATCTCTCCTTACTGGGGGATACGCCCCTACACCGATAAACTCATCTTT. It yields the protein CALGDPIPISPYWGIRPYTDKLIF.

This clone turned up a few times. This chain links TRDV1 with TRDJ1; D is tentatively TRDD2 or TRDD3 (6 bases each). The V gene's germline CDR1 is TSWWSYY and CDR2 QGS. The CDR3 runs 15 residues. Trimming left V 3 bases short and J 8 bases short, with 19 bases between. The CDR3 region has the DNA TGTGCTCTTGGGGAGAGTCCTACGAGGGGGACGAAACTCATCTTT. Translation gives CALGESPTRGTKLIF.